This TCR beta chain was profiled in a study of T-cell memory formation after mild COVID-19. V was shortened by 0 bases and J by 1 base, with 10 bases between the two germline ends. The length of the CDR3 is 15 residues. The V gene's germline CDR1 is SGHDN and CDR2 FVKESK. Study results and caveats: Pre-infection memory carried some responding clones, suggesting that cross-reactive memory joined.

Concerning this clonotype: Its antigen is not known.

A single record per CDR3 protein comes from TCRdb applying MiXCR to the 5' RACE reads. The table shows about 150,000 distinct CDR3 sequences, with 15% to 20% occurring only once. This chain joins TRBV14 and TRBJ2-7; D gene unclear. Sequenced: PBMCs or a T cell subset sorted from them (not recorded which). The receptor was derived from an adult woman who had mild COVID-19 (a few samples of this study predate the infection). Cell type and time point are not known. Here the CDR3 DNA reads TGTGCCAGCAGCCAAGAAAGGGTCCCATCCTACGAGCAGTACTTC. It specifies CASSQERVPSYEQYF.